Following are 20 T cell receptor beta chains from one sample sequenced in a study of cytomegalovirus exposure and HLA in healthy donors. 13 Jbeta primers and 60 Vbeta primers were used for the PCR. Sequenced by immunoSEQ multiplex PCR; TCRdb stores in-frame clones only, minus some. The sample includes around 130,000 clones, roughly 88% of them seen just once. The sample comprised PBMCs. All receptors come from a woman aged 18 to 35 in good health and CMV-seropositive.

This clone was seen once. V gene TRBV27 combines with J gene TRBJ2-1, with 10 bases identical to TRBD2. The CDR3 is 14 residues long. With 8 bases clipped from V and 4 bases from J, the junction kept 5 bases outside the gene matches. Germline assignment: CDR1 MNHEY and CDR2 SMNVEV (reference sequence). The CDR3 DNA reads as TGTGCCAGCGCTGGTAGCGGGGGGTACAATGAGCAGTTCTTC. Protein product: CASAGSGGYNEQFF.

The chain has TRBV6-5 and TRBJ2-5; 7 nucleotides align to TRBD2. Germline CDR1 reads MNHEY; CDR2 reads SVGAGI. V lost 5 bases to trimming and J lost 5 bases; unmatched junction nucleotides: 5. CDR3 length: 13 amino acids. CDR3 DNA sequence: TGTGCCAGCAGTCCCTGGGGGGGGGAGACCCAGTACTTC. Amino acid sequence: CASSPWGGETQYF.

The rearrangement uses TRBV30 and TRBJ1-1; D is perhaps TRBD1 (5 bases). The CDR3 extends over 13 amino acids. Deletions cut 5 bases from V and 6 bases from J, with 16 bases between. CDR1 GTSNPN and CDR2 SVGIG come from the germline V gene (reference sequence). The CDR3 coding sequence is TGTGCCTGGCAGGGTTTGGGAGGTGCTGAAGCTTTCTTT. Amino acid sequence: CAWQGLGGAEAFF.

The CDR3 nucleotides read TGTGCCAGCAGCACACTTAGCGGGGTTTACACAGATACGCAGTATTTT. This translates into CASSTLSGVYTDTQYF. The rearrangement uses TRBV7-9 and TRBJ2-3, with TRBD2 matching 8 bases. The germline V gene encodes CDR1 SEHNR and CDR2 FQNEAQ (reference sequence). The trim removed 5 bases at V and 2 bases at J, leaving 9 bases unmatched. CDR3 length: 16 residues.

In its sample, this clone was seen once. The chain has TRBV11-2 and TRBJ2-1; no clear D gene. The germline V and J ends were trimmed by 2 bases and 10 bases, with 9 bases remaining between them. Germline CDR1 is SGHAT and CDR2 is FQNNGV. CDR3 length equals 12 residues. The CDR3 DNA reads as TGTGCCAGCAGCTTAACAGCTCGAGAGCAGTTCTTC. Amino acid sequence: CASSLTAREQFF. Complete variable domain (other parts from reference TRBV11-2 and TRBJ2-1): EAGVAQSPRYKIIEKRQSVAFWCNPISGHATLYWYQQILGQGPKLLIQFQNNGVVDDSQLPKDRFSAERLKGVDSTLKIQPAKLEDSAVYLCASSLTAREQFFGPGTRLTVL.

The chain carries TRBV4-1 and TRBJ2-7, with TRBD1 matching over 9 bases. The V segment lost 3 bases and the J segment 3 bases; nucleotides outside the gene matches: 9. CDR1 is MGHRA and CDR2 is YSYEKL in the germline V gene. The CDR3 totals 16 residues. The CDR3 protein is CASSQVAGQGGYEQYF. As DNA, the CDR3 is TGCGCCAGCAGCCAGGTTGCGGGACAGGGTGGCTACGAGCAGTACTTC.

The chain recombines TRBV7-6 with TRBJ2-2; D uncertain. CDR1 is SGHVS and CDR2 is FNYEAQ in the germline V gene. Trimming removed 4 bases from V and 3 bases from J, with 9 bases in between. The length of the CDR3 is 14 residues. This CDR3 is CASSSPTHTGELFF. CDR3 in DNA: TGTGCCAGCAGCTCCCCCACACACACCGGGGAGCTGTTTTTT.

This clone was counted once. The chain carries TRBV6-6 and TRBJ2-7; weak D call: TRBD1 (6 bases). The CDR3 covers 13 residues. V was pared by 2 bases and J by 4 bases, with 9 bases between. From germline, CDR1 is MNHNY and CDR2 SVGAGI (reference sequence). The CDR3 DNA sequence: TGTGCCAGCAGTTACCCTGGACAGTACGAGCAGTACTTC. Its translation is CASSYPGQYEQYF.

The chain employs TRBV30 and TRBJ1-6; 9 nucleotides match TRBD1. The CDR3 contains 16 residues. In germline, CDR1 is GTSNPN, CDR2 SVGIG (reference sequence). V shed 3 bases, J shed 6 bases, and the junction held 9 bases outside the gene matches. The CDR3 region is CAWRIGQGISNSPLHF. CDR3 coding DNA: TGTGCCTGGAGGATAGGACAGGGGATTTCTAATTCACCCCTCCACTTT. The complete variable domain, with remaining parts taken from reference TRBV30 and TRBJ1-6, reads SQTIHQWPATLVQPVGSPLSLECTVEGTSNPNLYWYRQAAGRGLQLLFYSVGIGQISSEVPQNLSASRPQDRQFILSSKKLLLSDSGFYLCAWRIGQGISNSPLHFGNGTRLTVT.

The chain has TRBV6-5 and TRBJ2-2, with D possibly being TRBD1 (5 bases). V shed 7 bases and J shed 2 bases, with 11 bases lying between them. The CDR3 totals 14 residues. Germline assignment: CDR1 MNHEY and CDR2 SVGAGI. The CDR3 DNA sequence: TGTGCCAGCAACCCAGGGCCCAACACCGGGGAGCTGTTTTTT. Translated, it gives CASNPGPNTGELFF.

V gene TRBV4-1 combines with J gene TRBJ1-5; 7 nucleotides agree with TRBD1. The CDR3 runs 13 residues. Trimming took 4 bases from V and 6 from J; bases not matched to a gene: 3. The germline CDR1 and CDR2 sequences are MGHRA and YSYEKL. DNA for the CDR3: TGCGCCAGCAGCCCGACAGGGAGTCAGCCCCAGCATTTT. This codes for CASSPTGSQPQHF.

The chain employs TRBV27 and TRBJ2-3; TRBD2 matches at 10 bases. Trimming took 3 bases from V and 6 from J; bases not matched to a gene: 6. The CDR3 is 15 amino acids. Germline assignment: CDR1 MNHEY and CDR2 SMNVEV (reference sequence). This chain's CDR3 is CASSFSGGAVDTQYF. The CDR3 DNA is TGTGCCAGCAGTTTCAGCGGGGGGGCTGTGGATACGCAGTATTTT.

The chain uses TRBV9 and TRBJ1-4; weak D call: TRBD1 (5 bases). This CDR3 is built from 15 residues. CDR1 and CDR2 (germline): SGDLS, YYNGEE. The germline V and J ends were trimmed by 0 bases and 2 bases, with 8 bases remaining between them. Here the CDR3 reads CASSVGEGTNEKLFF. CDR3 in DNA: TGTGCCAGCAGCGTAGGGGAGGGGACTAATGAAAAACTGTTTTTT. Looking up the rest from reference TRBV9 and TRBJ1-4 gives the full variable domain: DSGVTQTPKHLITATGQRVTLRCSPRSGDLSVYWYQQSLDQGLQFLIQYYNGEERAKGNILERFSAQQFPDLHSELNLSSLELGDSALYFCASSVGEGTNEKLFFGSGTQLSVL.

The genes are TRBV5-1 and TRBJ2-7, with TRBD2 as a possible D gene (7 bases). V was clipped by 0 bases and J by 5 bases, with 15 bases between them. The CDR3 is 15 residues long. In germline, CDR1 is SGHRS, CDR2 YFSETQ. The DNA of the CDR3 is TGCGCCAGCAGCTTGGGGCAAGGGGGAGGGGACGAGCAGTACTTC. This gives the protein CASSLGQGGGDEQYF.

Here the CDR3 DNA reads TGTGCCAGCAGCCCAAGACAGGGGGGGAGCTCCTACGAGCAGTACTTC. Its protein is CASSPRQGGSSYEQYF. The chain is built from TRBV7-8 and TRBJ2-7; TRBD1 agrees at 9 bases. Germline values: CDR1 SGHVS, CDR2 FQNEAQ. The CDR3 sequence is 16 residues long. The V gene end was trimmed by 5 bases and the J gene end by 0 bases; junction bases not matched to a gene: 8.

The chain links TRBV2 to TRBJ2-7, with 10 positions matching TRBD2. CDR3 length: 20 residues. The J segment lost 2 bases and the V segment lost 3 bases, leaving 19 bases of the junction unmatched. Germline V gene lookup returns CDR1 SNHLY and CDR2 FYNNEI. The CDR3, as DNA: TGTGCCAGCAGTGATCCCCTCCACGGTTTCGAGAGCGGGGGGGCCTACGAGCAGTACTTC. Translation gives CASSDPLHGFESGGAYEQYF.

The gene calls are TRBV29-1 and TRBJ2-2; D is ambiguous. Trimming pared 4 bases from V and 0 bases from J, leaving 9 bases between. CDR3 length equals 14 residues. The germline V gene has CDR1 SQVTM and CDR2 ANQGSEA. The CDR3 DNA follows: TGCAGCGTTGCTCTGCTAACGAACACCGGGGAGCTGTTTTTT. This gives the protein CSVALLTNTGELFF.

This chain connects TRBV6-1 to TRBJ1-6; D unclear. Germline CDR1 and CDR2: MNHNS and SASEGT. This CDR3 contains 13 residues. Trimming took off 5 bases at V and 7 bases at J, with 9 bases between the two ends. The CDR3 protein is CASSRFGNSPLHF. The CDR3 DNA reads TGTGCCAGCAGTCGGTTCGGGAATTCACCCCTCCACTTT.

This sequence joins TRBV6-1 and TRBJ1-3, with TRBD1 as a possible D gene (6 bases). V was pared by 0 bases and J by 0 bases, with 12 bases between. The germline CDR1 and CDR2 sequences are MNHNS and SASEGT. This CDR3 is 17 amino acids long. The CDR3 reads CASSEAPYRVSGNTIYF. The CDR3 DNA reads as TGTGCCAGCAGTGAAGCCCCTTACAGGGTCTCTGGAAACACCATATATTTT.

This rearrangement joins TRBV4-1 to TRBJ1-6; D is perhaps TRBD1 (6 bases). CDR1 is MGHRA, CDR2 YSYEKL, per germline. The CDR3 totals 16 residues. V lost 1 base to trimming and J lost 3 bases, with 10 bases between them. The CDR3 DNA reads as TGCGCCAGCAGCCAAGTTCAGGGGCTCTATAATTCACCCCTCCACTTT. It specifies CASSQVQGLYNSPLHF.